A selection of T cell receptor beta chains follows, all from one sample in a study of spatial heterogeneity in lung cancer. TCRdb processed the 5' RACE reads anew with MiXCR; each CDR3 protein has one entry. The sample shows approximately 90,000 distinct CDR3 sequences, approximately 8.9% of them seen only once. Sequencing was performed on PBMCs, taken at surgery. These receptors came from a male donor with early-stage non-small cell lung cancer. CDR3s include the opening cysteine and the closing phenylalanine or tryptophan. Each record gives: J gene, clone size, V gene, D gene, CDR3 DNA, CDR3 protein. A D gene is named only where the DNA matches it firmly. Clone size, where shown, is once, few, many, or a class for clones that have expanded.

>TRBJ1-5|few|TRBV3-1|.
TGTGCCAGCAGCGCTGCCGCAGGGCGCCAGCCCCAGCATTTT
CASSAAAGRQPQHF
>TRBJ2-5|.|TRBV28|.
TGTGCCAGCAGTTTAGGGCGGACCCAGTACTTC
CASSLGRTQYF
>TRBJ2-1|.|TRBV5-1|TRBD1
TGCGCCAGCAGCCGAATGGACAGGGGGAACAATGAGCAGTTCTTC
CASSRMDRGNNEQFF
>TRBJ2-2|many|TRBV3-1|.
TGTGCCAGCAGCCGGGGGAGCGCCGGGGAGCTGTTTTTT
CASSRGSAGELFF
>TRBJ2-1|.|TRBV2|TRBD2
TGTGCCAGCAGTGACAGCGGGGGGACGAATGAGCAGTTCTTC
CASSDSGGTNEQFF
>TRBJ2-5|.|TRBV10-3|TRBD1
TGTGCCATCAGTCTTGGACAGGGGAGGATTGGGGAGACCCAGTACTTC
CAISLGQGRIGETQYF
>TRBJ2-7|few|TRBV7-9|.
TGTGCCAGCAGCTTAGGGCGGAGCCGCGTCGAGCAGTACTTC
CASSLGRSRVEQYF
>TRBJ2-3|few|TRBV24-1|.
TGTGCCACCAGCGGCCTGAGGAGCACAGATACGCAGTATTTT
CATSGLRSTDTQYF
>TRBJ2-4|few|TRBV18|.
TGTGCCAGCTCACCTCCCGGGACCCCGCAAAACATTCAGTACTTC
CASSPPGTPQNIQYF
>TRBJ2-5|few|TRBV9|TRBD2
TGTGCCAGCAGCCCTTACGGGAGGGAAGAGACCCAGTACTTC
CASSPYGREETQYF
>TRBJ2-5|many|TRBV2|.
TGTGCCAGCGCTACTGGAGCTGAAGAGACCCAGTACTTC
CASATGAEETQYF
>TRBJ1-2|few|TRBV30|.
TGTGCCTGTCTTCGAGCGGGAAGCTATGGCTACACCTTC
CACLRAGSYGYTF
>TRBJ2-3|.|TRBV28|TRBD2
TGTGCCAGCAGTTCATCGCTAATTAAGACTAGCTACGGTGATACGCAGTATTTT
CASSSSLIKTSYGDTQYF
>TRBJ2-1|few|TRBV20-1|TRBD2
TGCAGTGCTAGTAACGGGAGGGCGTTCTTC
CSASNGRAFF
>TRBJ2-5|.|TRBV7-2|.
TGTGCCAGCAGCCCACAGACAGGCCCGCAAGAGACCCAGTACTTC
CASSPQTGPQETQYF
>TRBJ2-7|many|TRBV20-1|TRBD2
TGCAGTGCCGGACTAGCACTCCCCTACGAGCAGTACTTC
CSAGLALPYEQYF
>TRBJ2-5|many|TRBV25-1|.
TGTGCCAGCAGTTCGCCGGGGGAACCTCTCCGGGAGACCCAGTACTTC
CASSSPGEPLRETQYF
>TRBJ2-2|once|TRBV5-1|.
TGCGCCAGCAGCCCTCTCCGGGTGAACACCGGGGAGCTGTTTTTT
CASSPLRVNTGELFF
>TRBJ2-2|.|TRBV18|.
TGTGCCAGCTCACCACCGGGAGGTCCCACCGGGGAGCTGTTTTTT
CASSPPGGPTGELFF
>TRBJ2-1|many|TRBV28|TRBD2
TGTGCCAGCAGTCCCCAACTAGCGGGAGGGTACAATGAGCAGTTCTTC
CASSPQLAGGYNEQFF
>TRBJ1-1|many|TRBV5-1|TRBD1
TGCGCCAGCAGCTTGGACAGGGGGTCCACTGAAGCTTTCTTT
CASSLDRGSTEAFF
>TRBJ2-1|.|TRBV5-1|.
TGCGCCAGCAGCCCCGGACAGAATATTGAGCAGTTCTTC
CASSPGQNIEQFF
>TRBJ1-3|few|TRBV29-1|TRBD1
TGCAGCGTTGAAGATTCGGGGGACAGGGCACGGAACACCATATATTTT
CSVEDSGDRARNTIYF
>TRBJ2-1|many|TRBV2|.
TGTGCCAGCAGTGAAGACCGTCAGGGGTACAATGAGCAGTTCTTC
CASSEDRQGYNEQFF
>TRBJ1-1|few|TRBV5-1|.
TGCGCCAGCAGCTTGTCCCAGACTGAAGCTTTCTTT
CASSLSQTEAFF
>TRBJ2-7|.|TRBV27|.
TGTGCCAGCAGTTTATCTGTACAGCTGCAGTACGAGCAGTACTTC
CASSLSVQLQYEQYF
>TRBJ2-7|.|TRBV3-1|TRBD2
TGTGCCAGCAGCCACGGAACCGGGACTACGTTACAGTACTTC
CASSHGTGTTLQYF
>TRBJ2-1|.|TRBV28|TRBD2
TGTGCCAGCAGTTTACTAGCGGGAGATTCCTACAATGAGCAGTTCTTC
CASSLLAGDSYNEQFF
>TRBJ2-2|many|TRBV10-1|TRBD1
TGCGCCAGCAGTGACCGGGACAGGGGGCGCGCCGGGGAGCTGTTTTTT
CASSDRDRGRAGELFF
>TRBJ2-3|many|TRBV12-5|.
TGTGCTAGTGGTTTGGACAGGGTTTGGGATACGCAGTATTTT
CASGLDRVWDTQYF
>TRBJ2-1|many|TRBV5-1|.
TGCGCCAGCAGCTTGATCGGGACTCCCGACGGGGAGCAGTTCTTC
CASSLIGTPDGEQFF
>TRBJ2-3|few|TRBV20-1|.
TGCAGTGCTAGAGGAAGCAATCCGGGAAACACAGATACGCAGTATTTT
CSARGSNPGNTDTQYF
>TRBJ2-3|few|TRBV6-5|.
TGTGCCAGCAGTCCTCAGGGTGCAGATACGCAGTATTTT
CASSPQGADTQYF
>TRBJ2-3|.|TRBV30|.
TGTGCCTGGATCCAAGGGGACACAGTTACGCAGTATTTT
CAWIQGDTVTQYF
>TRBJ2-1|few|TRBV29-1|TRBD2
TGCAGCGTGGGGACTAGCGGGAGAAATGAGCAGTTCTTC
CSVGTSGRNEQFF
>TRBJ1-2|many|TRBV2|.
TGTGCCAGCGGGTCAGGAGTCAGGACCGGCTACACCTTC
CASGSGVRTGYTF
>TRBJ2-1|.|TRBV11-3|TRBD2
TGTGCCAGCAGCTTACTAGCGGGAGGGCCTGCCAATGAGCAGTTCTTC
CASSLLAGGPANEQFF
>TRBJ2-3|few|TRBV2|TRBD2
TGTGCCACCACGCGGGGGAGCACAGATACGCAGTATTTT
CATTRGSTDTQYF
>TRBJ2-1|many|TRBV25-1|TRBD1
TGTGCCAGCACTAGGGACAGGGGGATGTTCTTC
CASTRDRGMFF
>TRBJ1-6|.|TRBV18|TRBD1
TGTGCCAGCTCACCATCTATCGGACAGGTCTATAATTCACCCCTCCACTTT
CASSPSIGQVYNSPLHF
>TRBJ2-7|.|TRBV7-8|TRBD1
TGTGCCAGCAGCTCCAAGACGACAGGGGGCGGCGAGCAGTACTTC
CASSSKTTGGGEQYF
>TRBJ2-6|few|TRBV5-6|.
TGTGCCAGCAGCTTGGCCCGGGTCTCACGCTCTGGGGCCAACGTCCTGACTTTC
CASSLARVSRSGANVLTF
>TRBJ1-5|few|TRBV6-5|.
TGTGCCAGCAGTGACAGCTTCAATCAGCCCCAGCATTTT
CASSDSFNQPQHF
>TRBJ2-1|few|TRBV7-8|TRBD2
TGTGCCAGCAGCTATGTAGCGGGAGAAGTCTACAATGAGCAGTTCTTC
CASSYVAGEVYNEQFF
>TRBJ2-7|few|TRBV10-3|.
TGTGCCATCCTAGGGGACGCCTCCTACGAGCAGTACTTC
CAILGDASYEQYF
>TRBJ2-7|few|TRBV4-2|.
TGTGCCAGCAGCCAAGAGCAGGGGTCTGGCTACGAGCAGTACTTC
CASSQEQGSGYEQYF
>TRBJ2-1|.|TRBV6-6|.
TGTGCCAGCAGCCCGACAGATAAGAGACGGTTCTTC
CASSPTDKRRFF
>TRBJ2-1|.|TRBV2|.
TGTGCCAGCAGTAAAGAGACAGCCAGGGGCAATGAGCAGTTCTTC
CASSKETARGNEQFF
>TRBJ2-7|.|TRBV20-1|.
TGCAGTGCTAGCGCGTCAAAGATGGCGAAATCATCCGAGCAGTACTTC
CSASASKMAKSSEQYF
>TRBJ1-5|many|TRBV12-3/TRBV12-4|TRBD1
TGTGCCAGCAGACCTAGACAGGGAAATCAGCCCCAGCATTTT
CASRPRQGNQPQHF
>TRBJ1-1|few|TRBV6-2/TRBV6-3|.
TGTGCCAGCACCGGATGGGGGGTGAACACTGAAGCTTTCTTT
CASTGWGVNTEAFF
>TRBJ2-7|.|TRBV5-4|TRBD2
TGTGCCAGCAGCTTGGGTGGACTAGCGGGAAAGTGGAACGAGCAGTACTTC
CASSLGGLAGKWNEQYF
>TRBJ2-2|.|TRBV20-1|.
TGCAGTGCTAGGGGGGACTTTTTGAACACCGGGGAGCTGTTTTTT
CSARGDFLNTGELFF